The sequence of this T cell receptor (beta chain) was determined in a study of cytomegalovirus exposure and HLA in healthy donors. Both 60 Vbeta primers and 13 Jbeta primers went into the PCR. Measured with immunoSEQ multiplex PCR; TCRdb has only the in-frame clones, and not every one. This sample's clone table lists some 130,000 clones. The V gene lost 4 bases and the J gene lost 0 bases, with 9 bases spanning the gap. The length of the CDR3 is 15 residues. Per the germline V gene, CDR1 is SNHLY and CDR2 is FYNNEI. The receptor's source is a woman aged 40 to 50 in good health and CMV-seropositive. V gene TRBV2 combines with J gene TRBJ2-2; D not certain. Sequencing was done on a sample of PBMCs. The CDR3 loop is CASSVGLPNTGELFF. The CDR3 region has the DNA TGTGCCAGCAGTGTTGGGCTACCGAACACCGGGGAGCTGTTTTTT.